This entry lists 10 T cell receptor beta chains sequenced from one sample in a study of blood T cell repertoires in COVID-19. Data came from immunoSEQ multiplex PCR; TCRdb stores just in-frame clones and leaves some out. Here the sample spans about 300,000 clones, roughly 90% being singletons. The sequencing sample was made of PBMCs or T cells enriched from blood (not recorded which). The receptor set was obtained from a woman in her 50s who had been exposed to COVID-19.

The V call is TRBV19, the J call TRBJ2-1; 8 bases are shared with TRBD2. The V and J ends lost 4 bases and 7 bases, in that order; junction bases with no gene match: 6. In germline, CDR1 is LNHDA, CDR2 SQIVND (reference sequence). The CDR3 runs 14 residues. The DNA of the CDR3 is TGTGCCAGTAGTACCTCGGGGGGGTGGAATGAGCAGTTCTTC. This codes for CASSTSGGWNEQFF. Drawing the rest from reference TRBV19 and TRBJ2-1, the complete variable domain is DGGITQSPKYLFRKEGQNVTLSCEQNLNHDAMYWYRQDPGQGLRLIYYSQIVNDFQKGDIAEGYSVSREKKESFPLTVTSAQKNPTAFYLCASSTSGGWNEQFFGPGTRLTVL.

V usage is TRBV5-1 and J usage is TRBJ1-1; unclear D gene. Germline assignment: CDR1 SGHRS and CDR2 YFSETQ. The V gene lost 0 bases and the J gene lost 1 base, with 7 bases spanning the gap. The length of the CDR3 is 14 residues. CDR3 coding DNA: TGCGCCAGCAGCTTGGTAGCCCAGAACACTGAAGCTTTCTTT. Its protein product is CASSLVAQNTEAFF.

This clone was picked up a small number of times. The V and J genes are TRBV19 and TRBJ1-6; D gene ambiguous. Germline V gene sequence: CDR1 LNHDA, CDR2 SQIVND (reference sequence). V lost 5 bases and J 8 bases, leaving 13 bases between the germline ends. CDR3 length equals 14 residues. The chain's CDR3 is CASSHGVGDSPLHF. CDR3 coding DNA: TGTGCCAGTAGTCACGGAGTGGGTGATTCACCCCTCCACTTT.

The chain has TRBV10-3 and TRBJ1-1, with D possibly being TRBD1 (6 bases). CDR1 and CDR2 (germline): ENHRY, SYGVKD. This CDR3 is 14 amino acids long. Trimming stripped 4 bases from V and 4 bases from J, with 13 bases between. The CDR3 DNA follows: TGTGCCATCAGTGGGGGGCAGGGTACCACTGAAGCTTTCTTT. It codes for CAISGGQGTTEAFF.

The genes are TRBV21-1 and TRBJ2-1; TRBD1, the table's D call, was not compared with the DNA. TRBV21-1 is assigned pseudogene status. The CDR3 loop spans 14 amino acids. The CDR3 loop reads CASRWDRRYDEQFF. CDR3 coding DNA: TGTGCCAGCAGATGGGACAGGAGATATGATGAGCAGTTCTTC.

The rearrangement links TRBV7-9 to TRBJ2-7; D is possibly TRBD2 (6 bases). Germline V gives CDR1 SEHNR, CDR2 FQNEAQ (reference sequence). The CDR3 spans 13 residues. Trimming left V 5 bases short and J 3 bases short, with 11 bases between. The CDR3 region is CASSLGLDYEQYF. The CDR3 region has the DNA TGTGCCAGCAGCCTGGGACTGGACTACGAGCAGTACTTC.

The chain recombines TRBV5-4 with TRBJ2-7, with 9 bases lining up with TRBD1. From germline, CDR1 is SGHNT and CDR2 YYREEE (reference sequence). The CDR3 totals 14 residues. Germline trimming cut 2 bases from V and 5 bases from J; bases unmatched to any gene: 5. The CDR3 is CASSFGTGIHEQYF. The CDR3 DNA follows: TGTGCCAGCAGCTTCGGGACAGGGATCCACGAGCAGTACTTC.

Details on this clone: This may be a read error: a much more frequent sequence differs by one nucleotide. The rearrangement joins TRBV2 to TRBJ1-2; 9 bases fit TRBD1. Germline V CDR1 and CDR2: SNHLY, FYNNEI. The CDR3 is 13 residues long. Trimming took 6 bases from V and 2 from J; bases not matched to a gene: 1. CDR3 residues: CASRGTGNYGYTF. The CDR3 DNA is TGTGCCAGCAGGGGGACAGGGAACTATGGCTACACCTTC. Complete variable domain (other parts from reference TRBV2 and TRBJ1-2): EPEVTQTPSHQVTQMGQEVILRCVPISNHLYFYWYRQILGQKVEFLVSFYNNEISEKSEIFDDQFSVERPDGSNFTLKIRSTKLEDSAMYFCASRGTGNYGYTFGSGTRLTVV.

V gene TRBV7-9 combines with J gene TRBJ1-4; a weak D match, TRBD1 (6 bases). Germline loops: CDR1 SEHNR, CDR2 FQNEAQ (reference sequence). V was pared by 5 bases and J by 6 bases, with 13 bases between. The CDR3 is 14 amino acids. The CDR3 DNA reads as TGTGCCAGCAGCCTGAGGGGGTCAGATGAAAAACTGTTTTTT. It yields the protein CASSLRGSDEKLFF. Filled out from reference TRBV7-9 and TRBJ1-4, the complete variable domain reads DTGVSQNPRHKITKRGQNVTFRCDPISEHNRLYWYRQTLGQGPEFLTYFQNEAQLEKSRLLSDRFSAERPKGSFSTLEIQRTEQGDSAMYLCASSLRGSDEKLFFGSGTQLSVL.

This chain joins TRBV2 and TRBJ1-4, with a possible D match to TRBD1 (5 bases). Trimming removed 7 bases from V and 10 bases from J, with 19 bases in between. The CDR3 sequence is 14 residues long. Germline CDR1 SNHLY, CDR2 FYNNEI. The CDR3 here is CASTGGTGGRKLFF. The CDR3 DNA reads TGTGCCAGCACCGGAGGCACCGGGGGAAGAAAACTGTTTTTT.